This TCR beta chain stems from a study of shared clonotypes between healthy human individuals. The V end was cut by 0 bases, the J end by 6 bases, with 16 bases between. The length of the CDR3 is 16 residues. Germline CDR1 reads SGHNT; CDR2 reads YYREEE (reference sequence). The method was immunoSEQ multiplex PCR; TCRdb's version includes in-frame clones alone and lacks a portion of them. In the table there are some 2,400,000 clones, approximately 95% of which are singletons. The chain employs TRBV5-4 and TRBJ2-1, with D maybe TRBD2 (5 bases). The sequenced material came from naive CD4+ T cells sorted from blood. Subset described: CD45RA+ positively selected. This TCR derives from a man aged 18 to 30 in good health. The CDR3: CASSLAAAVTFNEQFF. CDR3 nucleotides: TGTGCCAGCAGCTTGGCGGCAGCGGTGACCTTCAATGAGCAGTTCTTC.